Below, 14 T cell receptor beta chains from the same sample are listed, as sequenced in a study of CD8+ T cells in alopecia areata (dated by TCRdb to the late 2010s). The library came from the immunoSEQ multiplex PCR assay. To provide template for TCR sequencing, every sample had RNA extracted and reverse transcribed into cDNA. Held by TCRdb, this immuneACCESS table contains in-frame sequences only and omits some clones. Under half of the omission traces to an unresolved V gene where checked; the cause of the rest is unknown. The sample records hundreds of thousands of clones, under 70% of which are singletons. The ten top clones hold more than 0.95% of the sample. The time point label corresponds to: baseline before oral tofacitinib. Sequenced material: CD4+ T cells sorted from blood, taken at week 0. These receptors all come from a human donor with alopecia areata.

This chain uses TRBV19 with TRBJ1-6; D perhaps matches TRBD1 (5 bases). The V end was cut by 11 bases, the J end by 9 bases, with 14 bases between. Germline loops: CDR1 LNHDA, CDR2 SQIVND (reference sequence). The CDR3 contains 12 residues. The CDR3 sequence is CAGGIGGSPLHF. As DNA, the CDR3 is TGTGCCGGAGGGATTGGGGGTTCACCCCTCCACTTT.

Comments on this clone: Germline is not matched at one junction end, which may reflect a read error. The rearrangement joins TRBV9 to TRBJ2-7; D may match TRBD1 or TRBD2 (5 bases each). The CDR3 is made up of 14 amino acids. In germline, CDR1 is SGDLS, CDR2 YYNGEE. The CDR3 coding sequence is TGTGCCAGCAGCGAGACCCCCGGGGCCCCTGTCACTGACTTC. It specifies CASSETPGAPVTDF.

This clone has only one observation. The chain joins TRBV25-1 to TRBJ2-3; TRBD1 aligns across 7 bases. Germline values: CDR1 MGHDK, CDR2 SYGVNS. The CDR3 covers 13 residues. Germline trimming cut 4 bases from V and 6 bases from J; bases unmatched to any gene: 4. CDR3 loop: CASSVTGPDTQYF. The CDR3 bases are TGTGCCAGCAGTGTGACAGGGCCGGATACGCAGTATTTT.

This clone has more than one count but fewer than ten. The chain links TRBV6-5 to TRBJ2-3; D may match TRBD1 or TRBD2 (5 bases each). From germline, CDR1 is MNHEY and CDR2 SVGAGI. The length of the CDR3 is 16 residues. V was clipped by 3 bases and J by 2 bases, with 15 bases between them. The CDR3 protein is CASSYRAPGPTDTQYF. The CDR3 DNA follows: TGTGCCAGCAGTTATCGCGCCCCGGGGCCCACAGATACGCAGTATTTT.

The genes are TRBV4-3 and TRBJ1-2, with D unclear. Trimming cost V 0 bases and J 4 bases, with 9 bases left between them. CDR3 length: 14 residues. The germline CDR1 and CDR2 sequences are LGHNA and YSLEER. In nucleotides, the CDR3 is TGCGCCAGCAGCCAAGAGGTTCAATCCTATGGCTACACCTTC. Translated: CASSQEVQSYGYTF.

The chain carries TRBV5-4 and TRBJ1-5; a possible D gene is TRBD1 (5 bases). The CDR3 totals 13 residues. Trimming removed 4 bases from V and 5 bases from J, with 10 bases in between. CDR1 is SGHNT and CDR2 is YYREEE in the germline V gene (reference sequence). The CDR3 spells CASSLDSDQPQHF. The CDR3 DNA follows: TGTGCCAGCAGCCTAGACAGTGATCAGCCCCAGCATTTT.

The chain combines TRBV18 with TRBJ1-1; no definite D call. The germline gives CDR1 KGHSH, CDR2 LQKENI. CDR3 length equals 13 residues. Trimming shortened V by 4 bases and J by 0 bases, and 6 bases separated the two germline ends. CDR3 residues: CASSRSVNTEAFF. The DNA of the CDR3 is TGTGCCAGCTCACGATCGGTGAACACTGAAGCTTTCTTT.

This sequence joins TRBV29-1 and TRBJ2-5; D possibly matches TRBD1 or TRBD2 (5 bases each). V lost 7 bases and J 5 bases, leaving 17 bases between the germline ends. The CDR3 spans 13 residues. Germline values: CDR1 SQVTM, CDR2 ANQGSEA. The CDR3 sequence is CSGARGVGETQYF. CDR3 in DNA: TGCAGCGGCGCTCGGGGCGTCGGGGAGACCCAGTACTTC. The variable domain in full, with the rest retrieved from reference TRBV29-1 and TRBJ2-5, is SAVISQKPSRDICQRGTSLTIQCQVDSQVTMMFWYRQQPGQSLTLIATANQGSEATYESGFVIDKFPISRPNLTFSTLTVSNMSPEDSSIYLCSGARGVGETQYFGPGTRLLVL.

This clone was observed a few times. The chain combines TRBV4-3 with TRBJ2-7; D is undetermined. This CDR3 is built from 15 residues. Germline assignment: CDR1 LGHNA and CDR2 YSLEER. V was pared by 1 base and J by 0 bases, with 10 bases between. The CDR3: CASSQGAVGSYEQYF. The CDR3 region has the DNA TGCGCCAGCAGCCAAGGGGCAGTCGGCTCCTACGAGCAGTACTTC.

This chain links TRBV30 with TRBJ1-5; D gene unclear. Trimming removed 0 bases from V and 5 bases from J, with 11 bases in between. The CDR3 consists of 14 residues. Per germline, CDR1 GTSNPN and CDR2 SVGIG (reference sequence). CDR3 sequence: CAWSVGQRYQPQHF. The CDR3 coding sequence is TGTGCCTGGAGTGTTGGGCAGCGGTATCAGCCCCAGCATTTT. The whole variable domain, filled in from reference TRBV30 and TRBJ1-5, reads SQTIHQWPATLVQPVGSPLSLECTVEGTSNPNLYWYRQAAGRGLQLLFYSVGIGQISSEVPQNLSASRPQDRQFILSSKKLLLSDSGFYLCAWSVGQRYQPQHFGDGTRLSIL.

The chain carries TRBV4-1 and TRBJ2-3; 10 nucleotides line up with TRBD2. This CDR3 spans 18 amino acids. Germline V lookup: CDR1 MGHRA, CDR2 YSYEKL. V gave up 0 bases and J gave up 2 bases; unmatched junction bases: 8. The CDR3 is CASSQERVAGGYTDTQYF. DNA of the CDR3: TGCGCCAGCAGCCAAGAACGAGTAGCGGGGGGATACACAGATACGCAGTATTTT.

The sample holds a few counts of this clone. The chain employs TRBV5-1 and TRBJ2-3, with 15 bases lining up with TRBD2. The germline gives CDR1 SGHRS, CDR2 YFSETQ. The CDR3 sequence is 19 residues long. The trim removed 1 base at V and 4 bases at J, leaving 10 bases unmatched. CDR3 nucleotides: TGCGCCAGCAGCTTGAGGACTAGCGGGGGGGCCGCTGCCCCAGATACGCAGTATTTT. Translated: CASSLRTSGGAAAPDTQYF.

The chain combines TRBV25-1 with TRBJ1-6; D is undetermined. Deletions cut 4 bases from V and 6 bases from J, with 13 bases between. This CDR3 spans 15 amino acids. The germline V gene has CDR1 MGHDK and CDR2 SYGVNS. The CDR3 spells CASSGLRGINSPLHF. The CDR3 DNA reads TGTGCCAGCAGTGGACTCCGGGGAATTAATTCACCCCTCCACTTT.

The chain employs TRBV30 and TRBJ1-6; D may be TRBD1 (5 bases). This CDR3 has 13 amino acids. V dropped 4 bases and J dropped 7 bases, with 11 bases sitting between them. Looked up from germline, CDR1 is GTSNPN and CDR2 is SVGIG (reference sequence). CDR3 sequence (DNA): TGTGCCTGGATGGGGGGAAGGAATTCACCCCTCCACTTT. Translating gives CAWMGGRNSPLHF.